This is a list of T cell receptor beta chains from one sample in a study of PD-1 blockade in classical Hodgkin lymphoma. Assay: immunoSEQ multiplex PCR; the TCRdb copy retains only in-frame clones and omits some. The profile shows around 25,000 clones, around 80% of them singletons. The sequencing used peripheral blood mononuclear cells (PBMCs), collected before the second cycle of nivolumab. These receptors were taken from a human donor with classical Hodgkin lymphoma. The CDR3 runs from the conserved cysteine through the conserved F or W. Fields, in order: J gene, V gene, clone size, D gene, CDR3 DNA, CDR3 protein. The D gene is left open where the match is weak. Some rows mark clone size as missing; the rest say once, few, many or name a class of expanded clone.

TRBJ1-1,TRBV7-3,NA,TRBD1,TGTGCCAGCAGCTCCCGGACAGGGGAGGGCACTGAAGCTTTCTTT,CASSSRTGEGTEAFF
TRBJ2-3,TRBV4-1,NA,NA,TGCGCCAGCAGCCAGGATCTCACAGATACGCAGTATTTT,CASSQDLTDTQYF
TRBJ2-1,TRBV7-6,NA,NA,TGTGCCAGCAGCCCCTCCGAGGAGGGTCGGGGGAATGAGCAGTTCTTC,CASSPSEEGRGNEQFF
TRBJ2-7,TRBV9,once,NA,TGTGCCAGCAGCGTAGAGGTAGCGGACTACGAGCAGTACTTC,CASSVEVADYEQYF
TRBJ1-1,TRBV18,NA,NA,TGTGCCAGCTCGGAGGGAATGAACACTGAAGCTTTCTTT,CASSEGMNTEAFF
TRBJ2-1,TRBV28,few,NA,TGTGCCAGCAGTTTAGCCGTAAACAATGAGCAGTTCTTC,CASSLAVNNEQFF
TRBJ2-4,TRBV4-2,NA,NA,TGTGCCAGCAGCCAAGGCCAACCTTACAAAAACATTCAGTACTTC,CASSQGQPYKNIQYF
TRBJ2-5,TRBV2,NA,NA,TGTGCCAGCAGTGAGGAGTTAAGGGGGGGGGAGACCCAGTACTTC,CASSEELRGGETQYF
TRBJ1-1,TRBV7-2,NA,TRBD1,TGTGCCAGCAGCTCCCCGACAGGGGGCCCCATGAACACTGAAGCTTTCTTT,CASSSPTGGPMNTEAFF
TRBJ2-3,TRBV4-3,NA,NA,TGCGCCAGCAGCCTAAACAGGGATGATACGCAGTATTTT,CASSLNRDDTQYF
TRBJ2-5,TRBV19,NA,NA,TGTGCCAGCCCACGACCCCCCGGGGAAGAGACCCAGTACTTC,CASPRPPGEETQYF
TRBJ2-7,TRBV30,once,NA,TGTGCCTGGAGCGTACAGGGAACCCACCACGAGCAGTACTTC,CAWSVQGTHHEQYF
TRBJ1-2,TRBV4-3,NA,TRBD1,TGCGCCAGCAGCCAAGATTCGGGGACAGGGGCTGGCTACACCTTC,CASSQDSGTGAGYTF
TRBJ1-4,TRBV7-2,NA,NA,TGTGCCAGCAGACCGAGGGGTGAGGGGGAAAAACTGTTTTTT,CASRPRGEGEKLFF